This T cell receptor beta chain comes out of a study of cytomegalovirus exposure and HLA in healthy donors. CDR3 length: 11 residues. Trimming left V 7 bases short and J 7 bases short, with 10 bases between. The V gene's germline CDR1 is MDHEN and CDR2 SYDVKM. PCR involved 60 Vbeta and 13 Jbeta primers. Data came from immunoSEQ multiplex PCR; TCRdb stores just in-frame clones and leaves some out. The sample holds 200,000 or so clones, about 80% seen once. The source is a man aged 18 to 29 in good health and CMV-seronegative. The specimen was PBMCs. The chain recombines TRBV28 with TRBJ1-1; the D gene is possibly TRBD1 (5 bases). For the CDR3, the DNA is TGTGCCAGCATGACAGACAATGAAGCTTTCTTT. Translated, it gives CASMTDNEAFF. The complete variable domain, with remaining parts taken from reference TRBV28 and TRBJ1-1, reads DVKVTQSSRYLVKRTGEKVFLECVQDMDHENMFWYRQDPGLGLRLIYFSYDVKMKEKGDIPEGYSVSREKKERFSLILESASTNQTSMYLCASMTDNEAFFGQGTRLTVV.